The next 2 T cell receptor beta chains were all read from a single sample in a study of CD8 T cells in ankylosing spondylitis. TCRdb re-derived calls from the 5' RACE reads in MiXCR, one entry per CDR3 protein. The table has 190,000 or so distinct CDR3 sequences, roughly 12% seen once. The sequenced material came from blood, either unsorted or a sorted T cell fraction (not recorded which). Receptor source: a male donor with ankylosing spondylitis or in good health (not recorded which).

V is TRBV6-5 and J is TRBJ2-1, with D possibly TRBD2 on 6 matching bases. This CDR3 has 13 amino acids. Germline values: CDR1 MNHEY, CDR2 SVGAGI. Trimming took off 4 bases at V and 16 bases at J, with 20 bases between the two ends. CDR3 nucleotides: TGTGCCAGCAGTTCGGGACTCCTTAATGAGCGTTTCTTC. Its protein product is CASSSGLLNERFF.

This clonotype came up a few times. CDR3 amino acids: CASRAPLTRRDRVYEQYF. The CDR3 DNA reads TGTGCCAGCAGGGCCCCCCTCACTCGCCGGGACAGAGTTTACGAGCAGTACTTC. The V call is TRBV6-1, the J call TRBJ2-7; TRBD1 matches 7 bases. The germline gives CDR1 MNHNS, CDR2 SASEGT. This CDR3 spans 18 amino acids. The ends lost 6 bases at V and 4 bases at J; junction bases unmatched: 21.